Below, 9 T cell receptor beta chains from the same sample are listed, as sequenced in a study of cytomegalovirus exposure and HLA in healthy donors. The PCR contained 60 Vbeta and 13 Jbeta primers. Assay used: immunoSEQ multiplex PCR; TCRdb lists only in-frame clones, some missing. The sample carries 160,000 or so clones, approximately 86% recorded once. Sequences were obtained from PBMCs. The origin of the receptors is a woman between 18 and 30 years old in good health and CMV-seronegative.

The chain employs TRBV30 and TRBJ2-7, with TRBD1 as a possible D gene (5 bases). Trimming removed 4 bases from V and 0 bases from J, with 10 bases in between. The CDR3 totals 13 residues. The germline gives CDR1 GTSNPN, CDR2 SVGIG (reference sequence). The CDR3 spells CAWKQGISYEQYF. The CDR3 DNA sequence: TGTGCCTGGAAGCAGGGTATCTCCTACGAGCAGTACTTC.

The V call is TRBV28, the J call TRBJ1-4; 9 nucleotides line up with TRBD1. V trimming: 6 bases; J trimming: 7 bases; junction bases outside the gene matches: 6. Germline values: CDR1 MDHEN, CDR2 SYDVKM. The CDR3 is 14 residues long. The CDR3 sequence: CASRPGQGFEKLFF. CDR3 bases: TGTGCCAGCAGGCCGGGACAGGGCTTTGAAAAACTGTTTTTT.

V usage is TRBV2 and J usage is TRBJ1-1, with D unclear. Germline V gives CDR1 SNHLY, CDR2 FYNNEI. The CDR3 length is 11 residues. Deletions cut 6 bases from V and 7 bases from J, with 9 bases between. The CDR3 reads CASRAGSEAFF. The CDR3 DNA follows: TGTGCCAGCAGGGCCGGGAGTGAAGCTTTCTTT.

CDR3: CASSLVGGWLTEAFF. The CDR3, as DNA: TGTGCCAGCAGCTTAGTCGGAGGATGGTTAACTGAAGCTTTCTTT. This chain uses TRBV7-9 with TRBJ1-1; the D is unclear. Germline CDR1 reads SEHNR; CDR2 reads FQNEAQ (reference sequence). CDR3 length equals 15 residues. Trimming removed 1 base at V and 5 bases at J, with 14 bases between. Full variable domain (remainder filled in from reference TRBV7-9 and TRBJ1-1): DTGVSQNPRHKITKRGQNVTFRCDPISEHNRLYWYRQTLGQGPEFLTYFQNEAQLEKSRLLSDRFSAERPKGSFSTLEIQRTEQGDSAMYLCASSLVGGWLTEAFFGQGTRLTVV.

This chain links TRBV29-1 with TRBJ2-7, with D unresolved. The CDR3 is made up of 10 amino acids. Trimming removed 5 bases from V and 2 bases from J, with 4 bases in between. Germline CDR1 and CDR2: SQVTM and ANQGSEA. Written as DNA, the CDR3 is TGCAGCGTTTTAACCTACGAGCAGTACTTC. This codes for CSVLTYEQYF.

The rearrangement joins TRBV30 to TRBJ1-2; D possibly corresponds to TRBD1 (5 bases). Between the trimmed V and J ends, which lost 3 bases and 4 bases, there was a span of 18 bases. The CDR3 extends over 15 amino acids. Germline assignment: CDR1 GTSNPN and CDR2 SVGIG (reference sequence). CDR3 sequence reads: CAWSGDRLLLYGYTF. In DNA form, the CDR3 reads TGTGCCTGGAGCGGAGACAGACTCTTACTCTATGGCTACACCTTC.

The genes are TRBV7-7 and TRBJ2-1; TRBD1 might be the D (5 bases). This CDR3 is 13 amino acids long. V lost 5 bases, J lost 7 bases, and 12 bases lay in between. Germline assignment: CDR1 SSHAT and CDR2 FNYEAQ (reference sequence). The CDR3 DNA is TGTGCCAGCAGCCAATGGACACGAAATGAGCAGTTCTTC. It is translated as CASSQWTRNEQFF.

The V gene is TRBV28, the J gene TRBJ2-7; TRBD1 matches at 9 bases. Germline CDR1 and CDR2: MDHEN and SYDVKM. The CDR3 loop spans 13 amino acids. CDR3 DNA: TGTGCAGGAGGGACAGGGCGATCCTACGAGCAGTACTTC. Translation gives CAGGTGRSYEQYF.

The rearrangement uses TRBV4-2 and TRBJ2-7; 8 nucleotides line up with TRBD2. The V gene end was trimmed by 0 bases and the J gene end by 3 bases; junction bases not matched to a gene: 7. The CDR3 spans 16 residues. Germline V gene data show CDR1 as LGHNA and CDR2 as YNFKEQ. The CDR3 loop reads CASSQDEAGEGYEQYF. DNA of the CDR3: TGTGCCAGCAGCCAAGATGAAGCGGGAGAAGGCTACGAGCAGTACTTC.